Shown below are 27 T cell receptor beta chains from a single sample sequenced in a study of T cell repertoires in cytomegalovirus infection. In TCRdb, the reads were re-called with MiXCR into one record per CDR3 protein. This repertoire shows roughly 860,000 distinct CDR3 sequences, over 25% found once; its top ten account for over 10%. No cognate antigen is known for these TCRs. Specimen: cultured CD8+ T cells from PBMCs, collected from culture after CMV antigen stimulation. Receptor source: a human donor in good health (CMV status not recorded). Some clones in this sample may be carry-over from other donors' samples.

This clonotype was found a few times. This rearrangement joins TRBV6-5 to TRBJ2-1, with D possibly matching TRBD1 (6 bases). CDR1 is MNHEY and CDR2 is SVGAGI in the germline V gene. Trimming took off 4 bases at V and 6 bases at J, with 13 bases between the two ends. The CDR3 is made up of 14 amino acids. In DNA, the CDR3 is TGTGCCAGCAGTTCCCCAGGGGCGCCCAATGAGCAGTTCTTC. It is translated as CASSSPGAPNEQFF.

This clonotype has more than one count but fewer than ten. The chain carries TRBV6-1 and TRBJ2-3; 10 nucleotides match TRBD1. The J segment lost 3 bases and the V segment lost 6 bases, leaving 6 bases of the junction unmatched. This CDR3 has 15 amino acids. The germline V gene encodes CDR1 MNHNS and CDR2 SASEGT. The CDR3 nucleotides are TGTGCCAGCAGGGGGGGGACAGGGGTTACAGATACGCAGTATTTT. Translated, it gives CASRGGTGVTDTQYF.

J is TRBJ2-3 and V is TRBV12-3 or TRBV12-4; TRBD2 matches at 7 bases. The J segment lost 3 bases and the V segment lost 7 bases, leaving 10 bases of the junction unmatched. This CDR3 has 15 amino acids. The CDR3 region has the DNA TGTGCCAGCATCCCGAGGGAGGGCTGGACAGATACGCAGTATTTT. This gives the protein CASIPREGWTDTQYF.

The chain has TRBV9 and TRBJ2-2, with D possibly TRBD1 on 6 matching bases. This CDR3 contains 16 residues. The V end lost 1 base, the J end lost 4 bases, and 14 bases lay between the germline ends. Looked up from germline, CDR1 is SGDLS and CDR2 is YYNGEE. The CDR3 coding sequence is TGTGCCAGCAGCGTATTTGGGGGCCCATCCACCGGGGAGCTGTTTTTT. This encodes CASSVFGGPSTGELFF. Full variable domain (rest looked up from reference TRBV9 and TRBJ2-2): DSGVTQTPKHLITATGQRVTLRCSPRSGDLSVYWYQQSLDQGLQFLIQYYNGEERAKGNILERFSAQQFPDLHSELNLSSLELGDSALYFCASSVFGGPSTGELFFGEGSRLTVL.

The chain employs TRBV4-1 and TRBJ2-3; tentatively, D is TRBD2 (6 bases). Germline V gene sequence: CDR1 MGHRA, CDR2 YSYEKL. Trimming removed 4 bases from V and 2 bases from J, with 19 bases in between. This CDR3 has 17 amino acids. CDR3 nucleotides: TGCGCCAGCAGCCTCCGCGGATCGGGGGTGACCACAGATACGCAGTATTTT. Translated: CASSLRGSGVTTDTQYF.

The V gene is TRBV19, the J gene TRBJ1-1, with D uncertain. Trimming took off 3 bases at V and 3 bases at J, with 8 bases between the two ends. CDR1 is LNHDA and CDR2 is SQIVND in the germline V gene (reference sequence). The CDR3 contains 13 residues. CDR3 in DNA: TGTGCCAGTAGTATGGAAGATTACACTGAAGCTTTCTTT. Amino acid sequence: CASSMEDYTEAFF.

In this sample, this clonotype turned up a few times. The chain links TRBV6-2 or TRBV6-3 to TRBJ1-2, with 9 bases aligning to TRBD1. The V segment lost 5 bases and the J segment 3 bases; nucleotides outside the gene matches: 7. From germline, CDR1 is MNHEY and CDR2 SVGEGT. This CDR3 is 15 amino acids long. CDR3 DNA: TGTGCCAGCAGTGACTACAGGGGGCTGGACTATGGCTACACCTTC. It codes for CASSDYRGLDYGYTF.

This clonotype was counted at least ten times. The chain employs TRBV6-1 and TRBJ1-5; 9 bases are shared with TRBD1. The V gene end was trimmed by 6 bases and the J gene end by 1 base; junction bases not matched to a gene: 1. Germline V gene lookup returns CDR1 MNHNS and CDR2 SASEGT. CDR3 length equals 14 residues. CDR3 bases: TGTGCCAGCAGGGGGACAGGGAGCAATCAGCCCCAGCATTTT. Translating gives CASRGTGSNQPQHF.

This clonotype has more than one count but fewer than ten. The rearrangement links TRBV19 to TRBJ2-7; D not resolved. The CDR3 loop spans 13 amino acids. Germline V gene sequence: CDR1 LNHDA, CDR2 SQIVND (reference sequence). V was pared by 5 bases and J by 5 bases, with 13 bases between. The CDR3 is CASSVSLGNEQYV. CDR3 nucleotides: TGTGCCAGTAGTGTTTCACTGGGTAACGAGCAGTACGTC.

At least ten counts were recorded for this clonotype. V usage is TRBV7-8 and J usage is TRBJ1-2; possible D gene TRBD1, 5 bases. V lost 1 base, J lost 4 bases, and 7 bases lay in between. The CDR3 runs to 13 residues. Germline-derived CDR1 and CDR2 are SGHVS and FQNEAQ. The CDR3 sequence is CASSLGTLYGYTF. The CDR3 DNA sequence: TGTGCCAGCAGCTTAGGGACACTCTATGGCTACACCTTC.

This clonotype has just a few counts. V gene TRBV7-9 combines with J gene TRBJ1-5; D is ambiguous. Trimming shortened V by 5 bases and J by 4 bases, and 15 bases separated the two germline ends. The germline V gene has CDR1 SEHNR and CDR2 FQNEAQ (reference sequence). The CDR3 is made up of 15 amino acids. CDR3 bases: TGTGCCAGCAGCCTCACGGGGTCGCCAAATCAGCCCCAGCATTTT. Translation gives CASSLTGSPNQPQHF.

This clonotype was detected only a few times. This rearrangement joins TRBV12-5 to TRBJ2-1; TRBD2 is a possible D gene (6 bases). This CDR3 has 15 amino acids. Germline V gene sequence: CDR1 LGHNT, CDR2 FRNRAP. The V and J ends lost 3 bases and 5 bases respectively, with 14 bases between them. DNA for the CDR3: TGTGCTAGTGGTTTTGGCGGGGATTTAGACAATGAGCAGTTCTTC. Translation: CASGFGGDLDNEQFF.

The chain is built from TRBV27 and TRBJ1-2; D is perhaps TRBD1 (6 bases). CDR1 is MNHEY, CDR2 SMNVEV, per germline (reference sequence). The CDR3 covers 14 residues. V gave up 6 bases and J gave up 8 bases, with 19 bases separating them. CDR3 region: CASRGGGAHLGYTF. CDR3 bases: TGTGCCAGCAGGGGGGGGGGGGCGCATTTAGGCTACACCTTC.

There are many counts of this clonotype. The chain joins TRBV4-1 to TRBJ1-5; D is undetermined. The CDR3 sequence is 13 residues long. Trimming removed 1 base from V and 3 bases from J, with 4 bases in between. Germline CDR1 MGHRA, CDR2 YSYEKL. As DNA, the CDR3 is TGCGCCAGCAGCCAAGGGGACAATCAGCCCCAGCATTTT. Translation: CASSQGDNQPQHF.

The chain carries TRBV7-6 and TRBJ2-1, with 10 bases identical to TRBD2. Trimming removed 5 bases from V and 8 bases from J; junction bases left unmatched: 18. The length of the CDR3 is 18 residues. The germline gives CDR1 SGHVS, CDR2 FNYEAQ. CDR3 sequence: CASSRYLMAAGGPDEQFF. DNA of the CDR3: TGTGCCAGCAGCCGATACCTCATGGCAGCGGGGGGGCCGGATGAGCAGTTCTTC.

This chain links TRBV6-1 with TRBJ1-5; D may be TRBD1 (5 bases). The germline V gene has CDR1 MNHNS and CDR2 SASEGT. V was cut by 1 base and J by 5 bases, with 9 bases left in between. The CDR3 has 14 residues. The CDR3 coding sequence is TGTGCCAGCAGTGAAGGTTGGGGGGATCAGCCCCAGCATTTT. Translation gives CASSEGWGDQPQHF.

The chain employs TRBV4-3 and TRBJ2-1, with D maybe TRBD1 (5 bases). The CDR3 is made up of 16 amino acids. The V gene lost 2 bases and the J gene lost 0 bases, with 11 bases spanning the gap. The germline V gene has CDR1 LGHNA and CDR2 YSLEER. CDR3 loop: CASSQLTVSSYNEQFF. In nucleotides, the CDR3 is TGCGCCAGCAGCCAATTGACAGTGAGCTCCTACAATGAGCAGTTCTTC.

This clonotype occurred many times. CDR3 DNA: TGTGCCAGCAGCTTAGGGGGGGGCTCGGCAGATACGCAGTATTTT. This codes for CASSLGGGSADTQYF. The genes are TRBV7-2 and TRBJ2-3; D perhaps matches TRBD2 (7 bases). The CDR3 has 15 residues. V was shortened by 1 base and J by 4 bases, with 12 bases between the two germline ends. CDR1 and CDR2 from the germline V gene are SGHTA and FQGNSA.

The chain has TRBV6-2 or TRBV6-3 and TRBJ2-3; D not certain. Trimming pared 4 bases from V and 5 bases from J, leaving 10 bases between. CDR1 is MNHEY and CDR2 is SVGEGT in the germline V gene. This CDR3 is built from 13 residues. CDR3 sequence: CASSFRPGDTQYF. As DNA, the CDR3 is TGTGCCAGCAGTTTCCGACCTGGAGATACGCAGTATTTT.

The chain carries TRBV10-3 and TRBJ2-1, with 13 bases identical to TRBD2. CDR3 length: 17 amino acids. Germline assignment: CDR1 ENHRY and CDR2 SYGVKD. V shed 4 bases and J 0 bases; nucleotides not matched to a gene: 3. This CDR3 is CAISGLAGGSSYNEQFF. CDR3 sequence (DNA): TGTGCCATCAGTGGACTAGCGGGGGGAAGCTCCTACAATGAGCAGTTCTTC.

The J gene is TRBJ2-7, the V gene TRBV14; maybe TRBD1 (6 bases). Germline V gene sequence: CDR1 SGHDN, CDR2 FVKESK. Trimming removed 0 bases from V and 3 bases from J, with 9 bases in between. The CDR3 covers 14 residues. The CDR3 loop reads CASSQEGARYEQYF. CDR3 coding DNA: TGTGCCAGCAGCCAAGAGGGGGCTCGCTACGAGCAGTACTTC. Full variable domain (missing parts from reference TRBV14 and TRBJ2-7): EAGVTQFPSHSVIEKGQTVTLRCDPISGHDNLYWYRRVMGKEIKFLLHFVKESKQDESGMPNNRFLAERTGGTYSTLKVQPAELEDSGVYFCASSQEGARYEQYFGPGTRLTVT.

V and J are TRBV7-2 and TRBJ2-1, with 11 nucleotides matching TRBD2. J gave up 10 bases and V 5 bases, and 7 bases lay outside the gene matches. CDR3 length equals 14 residues. CDR1 is SGHTA, CDR2 FQGNSA, per germline. The CDR3 DNA follows: TGTGCCAGCAGCGTCAGACTAGCGGGGACCGAGCAGTTCTTC. This translates into CASSVRLAGTEQFF.

This clonotype was observed many times. The V call is TRBV7-8, the J call TRBJ1-2; 7 nucleotides align to TRBD1. The CDR3 totals 11 residues. V shed 6 bases and J 7 bases; nucleotides not matched to a gene: 2. Germline V gene data show CDR1 as SGHVS and CDR2 as FQNEAQ. The CDR3 here is CASRDRVGYTF. CDR3 nucleotides: TGTGCCAGCAGAGACAGGGTTGGCTACACCTTC.

This clonotype was detected a few times. V usage is TRBV7-2 and J usage is TRBJ1-1, with a weak D call TRBD1 (5 bases). CDR3 length equals 15 residues. Germline assignment: CDR1 SGHTA and CDR2 FQGNSA. Trimming removed 4 bases at V and 0 bases at J, with 12 bases between. CDR3 residues: CASSYRRGLNTEAFF. The CDR3 DNA sequence: TGTGCCAGCAGCTATCGTAGGGGCCTGAACACTGAAGCTTTCTTT.

The chain is built from TRBV6-5 and TRBJ2-1; 12 bases align to TRBD2. The CDR3 has 16 residues. V gave up 6 bases and J gave up 2 bases; unmatched junction bases: 5. CDR1 and CDR2 (germline): MNHEY, SVGAGI. CDR3 nucleotides: TGTGCCAGCAGGGCTAGCGGGGGGGTGCCCTACAATGAGCAGTTCTTC. It specifies CASRASGGVPYNEQFF.

The chain links TRBV20-1 to TRBJ2-2; 12 bases fit TRBD1. Unmatched junction bases numbered 6, after V lost 2 bases and J lost 5 bases. Looked up from germline, CDR1 is DFQATT and CDR2 is SNEGSKA (reference sequence). The CDR3 spans 16 residues. The CDR3 reads CSARTGQGARTGELFF. The DNA for the CDR3 is TGCAGTGCTAGAACGGGACAGGGGGCGAGGACCGGGGAGCTGTTTTTT.

This clonotype was counted a few times. The chain couples TRBV27 to TRBJ2-5; no clear D. The CDR3 extends over 14 amino acids. From germline, CDR1 is MNHEY and CDR2 SMNVEV (reference sequence). The V end lost 2 bases, the J end lost 4 bases, and 11 bases lay between the germline ends. The CDR3 sequence: CASSLMLGSETQYF. The CDR3 DNA sequence: TGTGCCAGCAGTTTAATGTTGGGGTCAGAGACCCAGTACTTC.